This T cell receptor (beta chain) came from a study of glioma-infiltrating T cells (dated by TCRdb to 2016 to 2017). Concerning the study at large: Low-grade gliomas were represented by WHO grade II oligodendrogliomas or astrocytomas, and glioblastomas were represented by WHO grade IV tumors that were sampled at initial rather than recurrent diagnosis. Before surgery, glioma patients were given dexamethasone for six or fewer days. Sequencing coverage of 4.5- to 10-fold of about a million peripheral T cells was targeted for blood libraries. Glioma tissue, non-neoplastic brain tissue and matched peripheral blood mononuclear cells were used as sources from which TCR alpha- and beta-chain repertoires were sequenced. To gauge divergence between tissue and blood T-cell populations, every tissue-infiltrating repertoire was compared against the peripheral blood repertoire from the same patient. The paired cohort was made up of three low-grade glioma patients, 7 or 8 primary glioblastoma patients and three non-glioma patients who contributed non-neoplastic brain tissue.

Immediately after resection, surgical brain or tumor specimens were cryofrozen in liquid nitrogen, and peripheral blood cells were collected at the same time. TCR alpha and beta CDR3 regions were amplified with the iRepertoire nested amplicon-rescue multiplex PCR (arm-PCR) platform from RNA. The input for one-step reverse transcription and amplification was roughly 90-450 ng of either tissue mRNA or PBMC total RNA. Following bead purification, Illumina adapters were added by a secondary multiplex PCR, and libraries between 200 and 400 bp were gel-purified. Libraries carried internal 6-nucleotide barcodes used for demultiplexing. Sequencing of the libraries was done on an Illumina MiSeq using 2x220 or 2x250 nucleotide paired-end reads. Concerning the study's data processing: FLASH 1.2.11 was used to merge paired reads, and BWA-MEM then aligned the reads to the GRCh37 human genome before TRA and TRB reads were extracted. For V and J assignment, an IMGT-derived reference of cassette sequences and CDR3 motifs that included pseudogenes was used. Reads were translated in three frames, and productive CDR3s were defined as those with a C...FGXG motif and no stop codons. A clonotype was defined as a unique combination of a V-J cassette pair and a CDR3 amino acid sequence. Reads were filtered by Hamming distance, with the threshold set by the sequence error rate of each sample in mapped regions. TCRdb took the public reads, trimmed them with fastp at Q25, ran MiXCR for clone calling and kept in-frame beta chains. Each entry is one CDR3 protein sequence, shown with its most common DNA and genes. Clone size and V and J calls follow TCRdb, not the original study. Within this sample are 300,000 to 400,000 distinct CDR3 sequences, with 41% of them counted one time only. The ten largest clones add up to more than 10% of the sample.

A word on this clonotype: Its cognate antigen has yet to be identified. No per-base quality is available; no much larger clone lies one base away.

V drops 4 bases and J drops 5 bases, leaving 14 bases in between. CDR3 length: 14 amino acids, cysteine to phenylalanine. The retained sequence is limited to the CDR3, 42 bases, with the frame set at the first base. What the study reported, not specific to this receptor: VJ-independent divergence between tissue and blood was below expectation in non-neoplastic patients but above expectation in all gliomas, especially low-grade gliomas. Tissue and blood shared very few CDR3 sequences, a result attributed to high CDR3 diversity and limited sampling. Patients with low tissue-blood divergence were marked by a signature set of shared blood CDR3 motifs, and this signature set was depleted in highly divergent patients. Group comparisons were based on small numbers of patients: three non-neoplastic, three low-grade glioma and eight glioblastoma patients.

The sequence links TRBV12-3 or TRBV12-4 to TRBJ2-5, with the D assignment possibly TRBD1 or TRBD2, given 5 matching bases for each. Sequencing input: glioma tissue, nonneoplastic brain tissue, or PBMCs (not recorded which). This TCR was sampled from a human donor with low-grade glioma or glioblastoma, undergoing nonglioma brain surgery, or in good health (not recorded which). The CDR3 is CASSYGNPGETQYF. The DNA sequence reads TGTGCCAGCAGTTACGGGAACCCAGGGGAGACCCAGTACTTC.